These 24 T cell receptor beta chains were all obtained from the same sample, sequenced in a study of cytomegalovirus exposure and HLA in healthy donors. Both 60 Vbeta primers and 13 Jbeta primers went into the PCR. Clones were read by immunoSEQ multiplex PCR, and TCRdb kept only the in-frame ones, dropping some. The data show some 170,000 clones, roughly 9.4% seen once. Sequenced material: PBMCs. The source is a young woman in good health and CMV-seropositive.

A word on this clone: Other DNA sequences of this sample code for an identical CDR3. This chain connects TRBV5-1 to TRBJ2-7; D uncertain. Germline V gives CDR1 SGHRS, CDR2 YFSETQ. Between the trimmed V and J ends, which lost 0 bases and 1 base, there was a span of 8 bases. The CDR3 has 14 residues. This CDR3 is CASSLVAGSYEQYF. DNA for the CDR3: TGCGCCAGCAGCTTGGTGGCAGGTTCCTACGAGCAGTACTTC. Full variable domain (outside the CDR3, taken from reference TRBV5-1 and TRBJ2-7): KAGVTQTPRYLIKTRGQQVTLSCSPISGHRSVSWYQQTPGQGLQFLFEYFSETQRNKGNFPGRFSGRQFSNSRSEMNVSTLELGDSALYLCASSLVAGSYEQYFGPGTRLTVT.

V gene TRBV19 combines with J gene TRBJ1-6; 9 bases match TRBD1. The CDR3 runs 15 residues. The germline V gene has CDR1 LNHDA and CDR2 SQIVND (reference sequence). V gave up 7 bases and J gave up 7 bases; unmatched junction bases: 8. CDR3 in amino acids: CASTWTGVTNSPLHF. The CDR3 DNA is TGTGCCAGTACATGGACAGGGGTGACCAATTCACCCCTCCACTTT.

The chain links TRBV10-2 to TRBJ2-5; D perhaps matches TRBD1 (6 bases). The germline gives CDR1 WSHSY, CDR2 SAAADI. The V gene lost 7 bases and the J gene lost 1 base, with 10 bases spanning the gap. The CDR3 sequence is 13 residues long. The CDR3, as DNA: TGCGCCAGCACCTCGGACAGCCAAGAGACCCAGTACTTC. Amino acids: CASTSDSQETQYF.

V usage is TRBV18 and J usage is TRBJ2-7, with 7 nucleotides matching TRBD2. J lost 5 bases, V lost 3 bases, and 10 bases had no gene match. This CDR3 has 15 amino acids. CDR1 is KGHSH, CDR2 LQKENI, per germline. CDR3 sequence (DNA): TGTGCCAGCTCACCCGAAGCGGGAACTATCGACGAGCAGTACTTC. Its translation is CASSPEAGTIDEQYF.

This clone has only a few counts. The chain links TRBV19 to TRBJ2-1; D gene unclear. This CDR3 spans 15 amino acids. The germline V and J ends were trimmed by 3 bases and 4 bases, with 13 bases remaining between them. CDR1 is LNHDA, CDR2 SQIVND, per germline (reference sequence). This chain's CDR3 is CASSIAQFIYNEQFF. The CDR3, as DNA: TGTGCCAGTAGTATTGCACAGTTTATTTACAATGAGCAGTTCTTC.

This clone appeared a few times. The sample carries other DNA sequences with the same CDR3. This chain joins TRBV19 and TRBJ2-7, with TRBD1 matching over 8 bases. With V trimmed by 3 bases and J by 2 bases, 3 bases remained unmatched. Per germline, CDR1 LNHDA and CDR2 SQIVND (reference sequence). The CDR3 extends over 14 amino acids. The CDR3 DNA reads TGTGCCAGTAGTATGGGGACAGGAGCCTACGAGCAGTACTTC. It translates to CASSMGTGAYEQYF.

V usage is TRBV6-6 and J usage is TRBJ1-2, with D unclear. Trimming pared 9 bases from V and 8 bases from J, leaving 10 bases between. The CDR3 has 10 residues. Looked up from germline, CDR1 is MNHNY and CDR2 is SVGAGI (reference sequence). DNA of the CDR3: TGTGCCAGTCTACTAGGAGGCTACACCTTC. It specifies CASLLGGYTF.

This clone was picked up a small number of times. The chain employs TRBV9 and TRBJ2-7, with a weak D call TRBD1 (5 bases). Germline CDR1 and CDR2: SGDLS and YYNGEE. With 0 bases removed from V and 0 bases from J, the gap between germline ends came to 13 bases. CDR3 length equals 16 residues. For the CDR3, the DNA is TGTGCCAGCAGCGTAGGGGTGCGACAGAGCTCCTACGAGCAGTACTTC. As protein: CASSVGVRQSSYEQYF.

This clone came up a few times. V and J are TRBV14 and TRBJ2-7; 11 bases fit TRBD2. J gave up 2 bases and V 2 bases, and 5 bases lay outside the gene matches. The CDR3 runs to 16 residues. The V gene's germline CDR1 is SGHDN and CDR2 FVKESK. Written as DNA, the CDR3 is TGTGCCAGCAGCCAATCGTTACTAGCGGGAGCCTACGAGCAGTACTTC. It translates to CASSQSLLAGAYEQYF. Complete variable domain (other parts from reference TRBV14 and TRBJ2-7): EAGVTQFPSHSVIEKGQTVTLRCDPISGHDNLYWYRRVMGKEIKFLLHFVKESKQDESGMPNNRFLAERTGGTYSTLKVQPAELEDSGVYFCASSQSLLAGAYEQYFGPGTRLTVT.

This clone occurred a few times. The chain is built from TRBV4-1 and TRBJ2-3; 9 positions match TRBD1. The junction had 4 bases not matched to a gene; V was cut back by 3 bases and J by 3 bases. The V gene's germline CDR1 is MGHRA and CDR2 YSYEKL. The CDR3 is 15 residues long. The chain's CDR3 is CASSQTTGGTDTQYF. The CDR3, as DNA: TGCGCCAGCAGCCAGACGACAGGGGGAACAGATACGCAGTATTTT.

The CDR3 region is CASSYWRDGPYEQYF. CDR3 coding DNA: TGTGCCAGCAGCTACTGGAGGGACGGCCCCTACGAGCAGTACTTC. The chain carries TRBV13 and TRBJ2-7, with D tentatively TRBD2 (6 bases). CDR3 length: 15 residues. V gave up 4 bases and J gave up 2 bases, with 15 bases separating them. Germline CDR1 and CDR2: PRHDT and FYEKMQ (reference sequence).

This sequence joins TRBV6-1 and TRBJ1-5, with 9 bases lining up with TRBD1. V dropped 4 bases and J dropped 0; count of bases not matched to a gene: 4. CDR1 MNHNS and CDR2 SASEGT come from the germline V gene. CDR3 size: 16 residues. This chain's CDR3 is CASSVWTGDSNQPQHF. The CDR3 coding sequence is TGTGCCAGCAGTGTCTGGACAGGGGATAGCAATCAGCCCCAGCATTTT.

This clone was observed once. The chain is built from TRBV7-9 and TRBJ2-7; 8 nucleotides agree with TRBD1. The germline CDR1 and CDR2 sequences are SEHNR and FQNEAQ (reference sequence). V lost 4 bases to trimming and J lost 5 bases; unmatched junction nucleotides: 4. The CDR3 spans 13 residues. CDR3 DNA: TGTGCCAGCAGCTACGACAGGGGAAACGAGCAGTACTTC. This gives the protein CASSYDRGNEQYF. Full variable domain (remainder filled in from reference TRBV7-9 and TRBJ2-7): DTGVSQNPRHKITKRGQNVTFRCDPISEHNRLYWYRQTLGQGPEFLTYFQNEAQLEKSRLLSDRFSAERPKGSFSTLEIQRTEQGDSAMYLCASSYDRGNEQYFGPGTRLTVT.

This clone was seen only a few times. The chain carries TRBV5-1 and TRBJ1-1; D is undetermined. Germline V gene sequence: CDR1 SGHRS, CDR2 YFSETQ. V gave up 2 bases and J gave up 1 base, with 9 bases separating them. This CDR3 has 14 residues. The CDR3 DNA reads TGCGCCAGCAGCTTTCTAAAGTCGAACACTGAAGCTTTCTTT. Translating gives CASSFLKSNTEAFF.

CDR3 in DNA: TGTGCCTGGAGTGTACTTAACCGAGGGACCGGGGAGCTGTTTTTT. Translating gives CAWSVLNRGTGELFF. This chain joins TRBV30 and TRBJ2-2, with D perhaps matching TRBD2 (5 bases). Trimming took off 0 bases at V and 5 bases at J, with 13 bases between the two ends. The V gene's germline CDR1 is GTSNPN and CDR2 SVGIG (reference sequence). The CDR3 covers 15 residues.

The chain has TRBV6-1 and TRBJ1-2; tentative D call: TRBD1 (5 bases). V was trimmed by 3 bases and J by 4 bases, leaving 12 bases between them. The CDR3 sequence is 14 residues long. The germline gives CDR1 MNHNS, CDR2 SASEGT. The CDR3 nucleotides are TGTGCCAGCAGTGAGAATGGGGCGTCCTATGGCTACACCTTC. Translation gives CASSENGASYGYTF.

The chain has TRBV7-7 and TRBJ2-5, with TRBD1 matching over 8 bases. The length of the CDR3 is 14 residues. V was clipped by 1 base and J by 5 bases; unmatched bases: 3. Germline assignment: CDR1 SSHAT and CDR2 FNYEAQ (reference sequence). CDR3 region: CASSLVQGDETQYF. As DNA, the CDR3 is TGTGCCAGCAGCTTAGTACAGGGGGACGAGACCCAGTACTTC.

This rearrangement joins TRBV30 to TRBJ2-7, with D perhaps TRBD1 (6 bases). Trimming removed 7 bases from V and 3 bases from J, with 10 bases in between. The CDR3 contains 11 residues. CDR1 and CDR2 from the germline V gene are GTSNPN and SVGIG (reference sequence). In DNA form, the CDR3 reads TGTGCCTACCGACAGGTCTACGAGCAGTACTTC. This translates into CAYRQVYEQYF.

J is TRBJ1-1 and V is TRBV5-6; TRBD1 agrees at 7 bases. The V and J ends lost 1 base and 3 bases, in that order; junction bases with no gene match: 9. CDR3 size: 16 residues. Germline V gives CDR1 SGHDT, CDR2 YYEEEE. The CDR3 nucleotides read TGTGCCAGCAGCTTGAGAACAGGGGTTTTGGACACTGAAGCTTTCTTT. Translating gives CASSLRTGVLDTEAFF. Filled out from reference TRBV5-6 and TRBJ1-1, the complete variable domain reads DAGVTQSPTHLIKTRGQQVTLRCSPKSGHDTVSWYQQALGQGPQFIFQYYEEEERQRGNFPDRFSGHQFPNYSSELNVNALLLGDSALYLCASSLRTGVLDTEAFFGQGTRLTVV.

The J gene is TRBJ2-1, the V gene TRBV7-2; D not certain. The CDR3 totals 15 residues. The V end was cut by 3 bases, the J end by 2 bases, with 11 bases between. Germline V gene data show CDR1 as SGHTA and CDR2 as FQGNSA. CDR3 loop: CASSFWADPYNEQFF. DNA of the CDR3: TGTGCCAGCAGCTTTTGGGCAGACCCCTACAATGAGCAGTTCTTC.

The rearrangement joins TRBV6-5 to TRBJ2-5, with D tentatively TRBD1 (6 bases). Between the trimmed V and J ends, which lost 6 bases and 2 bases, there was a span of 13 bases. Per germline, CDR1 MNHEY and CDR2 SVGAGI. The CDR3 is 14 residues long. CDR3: CASSALDRQETQYF. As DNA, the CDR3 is TGTGCCAGCAGCGCCCTGGACAGACAAGAGACCCAGTACTTC.

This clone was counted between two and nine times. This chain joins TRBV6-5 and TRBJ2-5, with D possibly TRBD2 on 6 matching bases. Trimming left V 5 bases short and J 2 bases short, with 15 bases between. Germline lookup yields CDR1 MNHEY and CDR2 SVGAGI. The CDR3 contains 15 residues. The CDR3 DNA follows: TGTGCCAGCAGTCCACGGGCGGGGATTCAAGAGACCCAGTACTTC. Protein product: CASSPRAGIQETQYF.

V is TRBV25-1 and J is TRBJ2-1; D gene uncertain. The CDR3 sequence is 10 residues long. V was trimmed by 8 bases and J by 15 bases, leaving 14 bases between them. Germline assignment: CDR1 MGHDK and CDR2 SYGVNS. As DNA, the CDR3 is TGTGCCAGCCAACAAGCCGGGTGGTTCTTC. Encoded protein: CASQQAGWFF.

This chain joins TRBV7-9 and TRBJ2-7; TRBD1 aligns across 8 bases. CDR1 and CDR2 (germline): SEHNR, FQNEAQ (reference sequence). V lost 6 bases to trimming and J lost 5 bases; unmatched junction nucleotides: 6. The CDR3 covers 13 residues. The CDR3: CASSGQGVHEQYF. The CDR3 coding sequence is TGTGCCAGCAGTGGACAGGGTGTACACGAGCAGTACTTC.